The 9 T cell receptor beta chains below were found in one sample sequenced in a study of blood T cell repertoires in COVID-19. Assay: immunoSEQ multiplex PCR; the TCRdb copy retains only in-frame clones and omits some. Here the sample spans about 390,000 clones, about 87% being singletons. Specimen: PBMCs or T cells enriched from blood (not recorded which). Receptors were obtained from a woman aged 50 to 65 who had recovered from COVID-19.

The chain uses TRBV3-1 (or the pseudogene TRBV3-2) and TRBJ2-7, with D possibly matching TRBD1 (6 bases). CDR1 and CDR2 from the germline V gene are LGHDT and YNNKEL (reference sequence). V lost 3 bases, J lost 6 bases, and 12 bases lay in between. The CDR3 is 13 residues long. CDR3: CASSHLQGAEQYF. CDR3 DNA: TGTGCCAGCAGCCACCTACAGGGCGCCGAGCAGTACTTC.

This clone was found once. This chain links TRBV5-6 with TRBJ1-2, with 9 bases that match TRBD1. V shed 4 bases, J shed 4 bases, and the junction held 8 bases outside the gene matches. There are 15 residues in the CDR3. Germline V CDR1 and CDR2: SGHDT, YYEEEE. The CDR3 coding sequence is TGTGCCAGCAGCGGGACAGGGAGAGAGGCCTATGGCTACACCTTC. Amino acid sequence: CASSGTGREAYGYTF.

This clone occurred a few times. This chain links TRBV10-3 with TRBJ1-2; 9 nucleotides align to TRBD1. Per the germline V gene, CDR1 is ENHRY and CDR2 is SYGVKD. V dropped 4 bases and J dropped 4; count of bases not matched to a gene: 4. This CDR3 has 14 residues. CDR3 coding DNA: TGTGCCATCAGTGGGACAGGGGTTGGCTATGGCTACACCTTC. Protein sequence: CAISGTGVGYGYTF.

The gene calls are TRBV19 and TRBJ2-1; TRBD1 is a possible D gene (6 bases). V shed 1 base and J shed 5 bases, with 18 bases lying between them. CDR3 length equals 17 residues. Germline CDR1 LNHDA, CDR2 SQIVND (reference sequence). The CDR3 loop is CASSIAAVGWGHNEQFF. CDR3 nucleotides: TGTGCCAGTAGTATAGCCGCGGTTGGGTGGGGGCACAATGAGCAGTTCTTC.

The chain is built from TRBV29-1 and TRBJ1-5, with 8 bases aligning to TRBD1. This CDR3 has 14 residues. Germline assignment: CDR1 SQVTM and CDR2 ANQGSEA. After removal of 6 bases from V and 2 bases from J, the junction contained 6 bases not matched to a gene. CDR3 protein: CSVSTGVGNQPQHF. The CDR3 nucleotides are TGCAGCGTATCGACAGGGGTGGGCAATCAGCCCCAGCATTTT.

The table lists this clone with a count of one. The chain couples TRBV6-5 to TRBJ1-3; perhaps TRBD1 as D (6 bases). Trimming stripped 0 bases from V and 4 bases from J, with 13 bases between. This CDR3 spans 16 amino acids. The V gene's germline CDR1 is MNHEY and CDR2 SVGAGI. The CDR3 region has the DNA TGTGCCAGCAGTTACTCTGGGGGCAGGGTAGGAAACACCATATATTTT. This encodes CASSYSGGRVGNTIYF.

As DNA, the CDR3 is TGTGCCATCGCACCAGGGAACACCGGGGAGCTGTTTTTT. It yields the protein CAIAPGNTGELFF. The chain carries TRBV10-3 and TRBJ2-2, with D uncertain. With 8 bases removed from V and 1 base from J, the gap between germline ends came to 8 bases. Germline CDR1 reads ENHRY; CDR2 reads SYGVKD. The CDR3 has 13 amino acids.

The genes are TRBV20-1 and TRBJ2-4; 8 nucleotides agree with TRBD2. Germline loops: CDR1 DFQATT, CDR2 SNEGSKA (reference sequence). Trimming at V came to 3 bases and at J to 5 bases, leaving 3 bases not matched to a gene. The CDR3 extends over 13 amino acids. The CDR3 region is CSASRGGENIQYF. In DNA, the CDR3 is TGCAGTGCTAGTCGGGGGGGAGAAAACATTCAGTACTTC.

The gene calls are TRBV7-9 and TRBJ1-4; D unresolved. Trimming pared 8 bases from V and 1 base from J, leaving 11 bases between. The CDR3 covers 14 residues. Germline assignment: CDR1 SEHNR and CDR2 FQNEAQ (reference sequence). CDR3 sequence (DNA): TGTGCCAGCGGAGTTTTCGGAACTAATGAAAAACTGTTTTTT. Translating it yields CASGVFGTNEKLFF.